This record concerns one TCR beta chain sequence. V was trimmed by 0 bases and J by 4 bases, leaving 5 bases between them. This CDR3 region has 14 residues. CDR1 and CDR2 (germline): SGDLS, YYNGEE. The data were taken from a study of T-cell memory formation after mild COVID-19. Sample barcodes and UMIs were carried by the TCR alpha and TCR beta cDNA libraries that 5'RACE generated with constant-segment primers. One entry per CDR3 protein results from TCRdb running MiXCR on the 5' RACE reads. Seen here are approximately 190,000 distinct CDR3 sequences, approximately 20% observed once, and the top ten hold 2% to 3%.

V and J are TRBV9 and TRBJ1-6; D uncertain. The material sequenced was PBMCs or a T cell subset sorted from them (not recorded which). The clonotype originates from an adult woman who had mild COVID-19 (a few samples of this study predate the infection). Cell type and time point are not known. The CDR3 is CASSVDGYNSPLHF. In nucleotides, the CDR3 is TGTGCCAGCAGCGTAGACGGTTATAATTCACCCCTCCACTTT.